Shown below are 26 T cell receptor beta chains from a single sample sequenced in a study of blood T cell repertoires in COVID-19. Only in-frame clones appear in the TCRdb table, and some are missing; sequencing was by immunoSEQ multiplex PCR. This table holds 150,000 to 200,000 clones, 88% found once. Sequencing was done on a sample of peripheral blood. The source of these receptors is a man aged 55 to 70 with acute or convalescent COVID-19.

V usage is TRBV10-1 and J usage is TRBJ1-1, with 8 bases aligning to TRBD1. J was trimmed by 4 bases and V by 6 bases; bases with no gene match: 7. CDR3 length equals 14 residues. The germline CDR1 and CDR2 sequences are WNHNN and SYGVQD (reference sequence). The CDR3 region is CASSRTGLGTEAFF. The CDR3 DNA reads TGCGCCAGCAGCCGGACAGGGTTAGGCACTGAAGCTTTCTTT.

V usage is TRBV2 and J usage is TRBJ2-3; 7 nucleotides align to TRBD2. After removal of 2 bases from V and 0 bases from J, the junction contained 5 bases not matched to a gene. CDR1 is SNHLY and CDR2 is FYNNEI in the germline V gene. The CDR3 consists of 16 residues. CDR3 region: CASSESASGSTDTQYF. The CDR3 bases are TGTGCCAGCAGTGAATCGGCTAGCGGTAGCACAGATACGCAGTATTTT.

The chain couples TRBV6-6 to TRBJ2-7; the D gene is possibly TRBD2 (5 bases). CDR1 and CDR2 (germline): MNHNY, SVGAGI (reference sequence). This CDR3 is 12 amino acids long. The V gene lost 8 bases and the J gene lost 12 bases, with 20 bases spanning the gap. CDR3 coding DNA: TGTGCCAGCGGCAATCGAGGGCCTTTAGGGTACTTC. Amino acids: CASGNRGPLGYF.

V usage is TRBV5-8 and J usage is TRBJ2-5; TRBD2 aligns across 16 bases. There are 17 residues in the CDR3. Trimming at V came to 4 bases and at J to 4 bases, leaving 7 bases not matched to a gene. Germline-derived CDR1 and CDR2 are SGHTS and YDEGEE. The CDR3 DNA sequence: TGTGCCAGCAGCCCGGGACTAGCGGGGGGGACGGGAGAGACCCAGTACTTC. It specifies CASSPGLAGGTGETQYF.

This rearrangement joins TRBV6-5 to TRBJ1-3; weak D call: TRBD1 (5 bases). There are 14 residues in the CDR3. V was cut by 6 bases and J by 8 bases, with 17 bases left in between. In germline, CDR1 is MNHEY, CDR2 SVGAGI. The CDR3 is CASRSGTYGYTIYF. The CDR3 nucleotides read TGTGCCAGCAGATCCGGGACTTACGGATACACCATATATTTT.

CDR3 sequence: CASSSQDYNEKLFF. The CDR3 DNA follows: TGCGCCAGCAGCTCCCAGGATTATAATGAAAAACTGTTTTTT. This rearrangement joins TRBV5-1 to TRBJ1-4; no clear D gene. V dropped 3 bases and J dropped 4 bases, with 10 bases sitting between them. Germline assignment: CDR1 SGHRS and CDR2 YFSETQ. CDR3 length equals 14 residues.

J is TRBJ2-7 and V is TRBV7-6; possibly TRBD1 for D (5 bases). Trimming pared 0 bases from V and 0 bases from J, leaving 6 bases between. The length of the CDR3 is 14 residues. Germline V CDR1 and CDR2: SGHVS, FNYEAQ. The CDR3 region is CASSLAGDSYEQYF. The CDR3 coding sequence is TGTGCCAGCAGCTTAGCAGGGGACTCCTACGAGCAGTACTTC.

The V and J genes are TRBV5-1 and TRBJ1-3; the D is unclear. V was shortened by 7 bases and J by 4 bases, with 15 bases between the two germline ends. Germline V CDR1 and CDR2: SGHRS, YFSETQ. This CDR3 region has 14 residues. CDR3: CASHGGETGNTIYF. DNA for the CDR3: TGCGCCAGCCACGGCGGGGAGACGGGAAACACCATATATTTT.

This chain joins TRBV4-3 and TRBJ2-7, with TRBD2 matching over 10 bases. From germline, CDR1 is LGHNA and CDR2 YSLEER. J lost 5 bases, V lost 8 bases, and 9 bases had no gene match. There are 14 residues in the CDR3. The CDR3 spells CASRRGLANDEQYF. Written as DNA, the CDR3 is TGCGCCAGCCGAAGGGGACTAGCGAACGACGAGCAGTACTTC.

This chain links TRBV10-1 with TRBJ2-1, with 11 nucleotides matching TRBD1. The CDR3 has 15 residues. Germline CDR1 WNHNN, CDR2 SYGVQD (reference sequence). The CDR3 is CAGRLGTGGYNEQFF. CDR3 coding DNA: TGCGCTGGTAGGCTTGGGACAGGGGGTTACAATGAGCAGTTCTTC.

The CDR3 coding sequence is TGTGCCAGCAGCCATTATTGGACAGTAGATAATTCACCCCTCCACTTT. Protein product: CASSHYWTVDNSPLHF. The chain combines TRBV14 with TRBJ1-6; tentatively, D is TRBD1 (6 bases). The V gene lost 3 bases and the J gene lost 5 bases, with 14 bases spanning the gap. The germline gives CDR1 SGHDN, CDR2 FVKESK. This CDR3 has 16 residues.

The chain combines TRBV7-2 with TRBJ2-1; 7 nucleotides align to TRBD1. Trimming removed 3 bases from V and 10 bases from J; junction bases left unmatched: 6. The CDR3 extends over 13 amino acids. Looked up from germline, CDR1 is SGHTA and CDR2 is FQGNSA. The CDR3 spells CASSFSEGQEQFF. As DNA, the CDR3 is TGTGCCAGCAGCTTTTCCGAGGGACAGGAGCAGTTCTTC.

Only a few counts were recorded for this clone. The chain joins TRBV6-1 to TRBJ1-1; a weak D match, TRBD1 (5 bases). The V gene's germline CDR1 is MNHNS and CDR2 SASEGT. With 1 base removed from V and 12 bases from J, the gap between germline ends came to 15 bases. The CDR3 totals 13 residues. DNA for the CDR3: TGTGCCAGCAGTGAAGGACAGTTCTTGAGGTCTTTCTTT. Amino acid sequence: CASSEGQFLRSFF.

In nucleotides, the CDR3 is TGTGCCAGTCCGGGACAGGGATCCACTAACTATGGCTACACCTTC. It translates to CASPGQGSTNYGYTF. V and J are TRBV2 and TRBJ1-2, with 9 bases that match TRBD1. Unmatched junction bases numbered 8, after V lost 9 bases and J lost 0 bases. Germline-derived CDR1 and CDR2 are SNHLY and FYNNEI. The CDR3 is 15 residues long.

The chain is built from TRBV30 and TRBJ2-2, with 7 positions matching TRBD1. The junction had 5 bases not matched to a gene; V was cut back by 3 bases and J by 7 bases. Germline loops: CDR1 GTSNPN, CDR2 SVGIG (reference sequence). The CDR3 covers 13 residues. CDR3 in amino acids: CAWSRDRDGELFF. CDR3 sequence (DNA): TGTGCCTGGAGCAGAGACAGGGACGGGGAGCTGTTTTTT.

The rearrangement uses TRBV5-1 and TRBJ1-3; possible D gene TRBD1, 5 bases. Germline lookup yields CDR1 SGHRS and CDR2 YFSETQ. V was clipped by 3 bases and J by 0 bases, with 13 bases between them. The CDR3 length is 16 residues. The CDR3 loop is CASSSGGKDSGNTIYF. CDR3 bases: TGCGCCAGCAGCTCGGGGGGAAAGGACTCTGGAAACACCATATATTTT.

The count of this clone is one. This chain connects TRBV11-2 to TRBJ2-1; 7 positions match TRBD2. V gave up 0 bases and J gave up 9 bases; unmatched junction bases: 8. This CDR3 is 15 amino acids long. In germline, CDR1 is SGHAT, CDR2 FQNNGV. In DNA, the CDR3 is TGTGCCAGCAGCTTAGATCGGCTAGCGGAGGGTGAGCAGTTCTTC. It encodes CASSLDRLAEGEQFF.

The chain combines TRBV5-4 with TRBJ2-5; D unresolved. Germline V CDR1 and CDR2: SGHNT, YYREEE (reference sequence). The CDR3 consists of 14 residues. With 0 bases removed from V and 0 bases from J, the gap between germline ends came to 6 bases. The CDR3 DNA follows: TGTGCCAGCAGCTTGGTTGGGCACCAAGAGACCCAGTACTTC. It encodes CASSLVGHQETQYF. The whole variable domain, remainder taken from reference TRBV5-4 and TRBJ2-5, is ETGVTQSPTHLIKTRGQQVTLRCSSQSGHNTVSWYQQALGQGPQFIFQYYREEENGRGNFPPRFSGLQFPNYSSELNVNALELDDSALYLCASSLVGHQETQYFGPGTRLLVL.

This chain uses TRBV29-1 with TRBJ2-1; 11 positions match TRBD2. The trim removed 6 bases at V and 8 bases at J, leaving 12 bases unmatched. The CDR3 runs to 15 residues. Germline-derived CDR1 and CDR2 are SQVTM and ANQGSEA. CDR3 amino acids: CSVFTGTSGRYEQFF. The CDR3, as DNA: TGCAGCGTCTTTACCGGGACTAGCGGCAGATATGAGCAGTTCTTC.

The CDR3 DNA follows: TGTGCCAGCAGCCCCAATACAGATACGCAGTATTTT. It codes for CASSPNTDTQYF. The chain carries TRBV7-9 and TRBJ2-3, with unresolved D. Per germline, CDR1 SEHNR and CDR2 FQNEAQ (reference sequence). The ends were cut back, 5 bases at V and 3 bases at J, with 6 bases in the middle. This CDR3 comprises 12 residues.

The V gene is TRBV6-1, the J gene TRBJ1-5, with 9 bases aligning to TRBD1. This CDR3 is 17 amino acids long. Germline V CDR1 and CDR2: MNHNS, SASEGT. V dropped 4 bases and J dropped 1; count of bases not matched to a gene: 8. This CDR3 reads CASSGGTGTLSNQPQHF. The CDR3 DNA reads TGTGCCAGCAGTGGAGGGACAGGGACCTTGAGCAATCAGCCCCAGCATTTT.

J is TRBJ2-1 and V is TRBV18; TRBD2 aligns across 7 bases. Per the germline V gene, CDR1 is KGHSH and CDR2 is LQKENI. The V gene end was trimmed by 2 bases and the J gene end by 8 bases; junction bases not matched to a gene: 3. The CDR3 is made up of 13 amino acids. The CDR3 DNA follows: TGTGCCAGCTCACCAAGAGCGGGGCATGAGCAGTTCTTC. As protein: CASSPRAGHEQFF.

V usage is TRBV9 and J usage is TRBJ1-1; 9 positions agree with TRBD1. Trimming at V came to 4 bases and at J to 3 bases, leaving 10 bases not matched to a gene. The CDR3 consists of 16 residues. CDR1 and CDR2 (germline): SGDLS, YYNGEE. CDR3 residues: CASSSPRDRVDTEAFF. CDR3 DNA: TGTGCCAGCAGCTCTCCGAGGGACAGGGTCGACACTGAAGCTTTCTTT.

This chain connects TRBV18 to TRBJ1-4; D might be TRBD1 (5 bases). V lost 2 bases and J lost 0, with 13 bases in between. The CDR3 totals 17 residues. Germline CDR1 reads KGHSH; CDR2 reads LQKENI. The DNA of the CDR3 is TGTGCCAGCTCACCATTGGCCCGGGGGACAACTAATGAAAAACTGTTTTTT. Its protein product is CASSPLARGTTNEKLFF.

The CDR3 loop reads CASRLSGTANTEAFF. The CDR3 nucleotides are TGTGCCAGCAGACTGTCGGGGACAGCTAACACTGAAGCTTTCTTT. The rearrangement links TRBV6-4 to TRBJ1-1; TRBD1 agrees at 7 bases. Germline trimming cut 6 bases from V and 2 bases from J; bases unmatched to any gene: 9. Germline lookup yields CDR1 MRHNA and CDR2 SNTAGT. The CDR3 is 15 amino acids.

The chain joins TRBV18 to TRBJ1-2; 9 positions agree with TRBD1. CDR3 length: 16 residues. CDR1 and CDR2 (germline): KGHSH, LQKENI. V was pared by 2 bases and J by 7 bases, with 11 bases of the junction left unmatched. This CDR3 reads CASSPSSGQGVAGYTF. The CDR3, as DNA: TGTGCCAGCTCACCATCCTCGGGACAGGGTGTGGCTGGCTACACCTTC. Variable domain in full (rest from reference TRBV18 and TRBJ1-2): NAGVMQNPRHLVRRRGQEARLRCSPMKGHSHVYWYRQLPEEGLKFMVYLQKENIIDESGMPKERFSAEFPKEGPSILRIQQVVRGDSAAYFCASSPSSGQGVAGYTFGSGTRLTVV.